Each of the 12 T cell receptor beta chains below was sequenced from the same sample in a study of T cell responses to AZD1222 COVID-19 vaccine. Produced via immunoSEQ multiplex PCR; TCRdb's table is partial and in-frame only. The repertoire has 150,000 to 200,000 clones, around 94% of them found once; the top ten carry more than 9%. The sample consisted of peripheral blood, taken on day 0 of AZD1222 vaccination. These receptors were taken from an adult in good health.

The chain has TRBV5-1 and TRBJ1-5; 7 bases fit TRBD1. CDR1 is SGHRS and CDR2 is YFSETQ in the germline V gene. The V and J ends lost 0 bases and 4 bases, in that order; junction bases with no gene match: 4. This CDR3 region has 15 residues. CDR3 nucleotide sequence: TGCGCCAGCAGCTTGGGAGGGGGCGATAATCAGCCCCAGCATTTT. This translates into CASSLGGGDNQPQHF.

The gene calls are TRBV28 and TRBJ1-2; the D is unclear. Germline V CDR1 and CDR2: MDHEN, SYDVKM. V was cut by 2 bases and J by 4 bases, with 11 bases left in between. The CDR3 spans 14 residues. The CDR3 protein is CASSLGKALYGYTF. The CDR3, as DNA: TGTGCCAGCAGTTTAGGGAAGGCTCTCTATGGCTACACCTTC.

The rearrangement links TRBV27 to TRBJ2-7; 11 bases are shared with TRBD1. Trimming cost V 7 bases and J 4 bases; bases outside gene matches: 6. Germline V CDR1 and CDR2: MNHEY, SMNVEV (reference sequence). The CDR3 contains 14 residues. CDR3 in amino acids: CASTNGQGAYEQYF. Written as DNA, the CDR3 is TGTGCCAGCACTAATGGACAGGGGGCGTACGAGCAGTACTTC.

The V gene is TRBV29-1, the J gene TRBJ1-4, with 8 bases identical to TRBD1. The CDR3 is 13 amino acids. Trimming cost V 6 bases and J 8 bases; bases outside gene matches: 8. Germline V gene data show CDR1 as SQVTM and CDR2 as ANQGSEA. The CDR3 nucleotides are TGCAGCGTCTCGACAGGGGTACGGGAAAAACTGTTTTTT. Translated, it gives CSVSTGVREKLFF.

The rearrangement links TRBV7-8 to TRBJ2-5, with no clear D. The germline V gene has CDR1 SGHVS and CDR2 FQNEAQ. V gave up 4 bases and J gave up 0 bases, with 0 bases separating them. The CDR3 spans 11 residues. CDR3 in DNA: TGTGCCAGCAGCTACCAAGAGACCCAGTACTTC. Its translation: CASSYQETQYF.

The chain is built from TRBV6-5 and TRBJ2-2; TRBD1 aligns across 9 bases. The CDR3 covers 14 residues. Germline lookup yields CDR1 MNHEY and CDR2 SVGAGI. V gave up 7 bases and J gave up 7 bases; unmatched junction bases: 7. The CDR3 spells CASNTGGAGGELFF. CDR3 in DNA: TGTGCCAGCAACACAGGGGGCGCCGGCGGGGAGCTGTTTTTT.

This chain uses TRBV11-2 with TRBJ2-7, with a weak D call TRBD1 (6 bases). This CDR3 contains 14 residues. CDR1 and CDR2 (germline): SGHAT, FQNNGV. V was shortened by 5 bases and J by 3 bases, with 14 bases between the two germline ends. CDR3 amino acids: CASSPSTGYYEQYV. The CDR3 nucleotides read TGTGCCAGCAGCCCTAGTACAGGGTACTACGAGCAGTACGTC.

The V and J genes are TRBV6-5 and TRBJ1-4; 8 bases agree with TRBD1. This CDR3 is 15 amino acids long. Germline V CDR1 and CDR2: MNHEY, SVGAGI. The V and J ends lost 6 bases and 5 bases, in that order; junction bases with no gene match: 8. CDR3 loop: CASSSGGDRNEKLFF. The CDR3 DNA sequence: TGTGCCAGCAGCTCGGGGGGGGACAGGAATGAAAAACTGTTTTTT.

The chain uses TRBV7-8 and TRBJ2-1; D assignment may be TRBD1 or TRBD2 (6 bases each). The CDR3 sequence is 15 residues long. Trimming took 5 bases from V and 9 from J, leaving 20 bases between them. Per germline, CDR1 SGHVS and CDR2 FQNEAQ. CDR3 sequence reads: CASSTREGGYGEQFF. The DNA of the CDR3 is TGTGCCAGCAGCACTAGAGAGGGGGGATATGGTGAGCAGTTCTTC. The variable domain in full, completed from reference TRBV7-8 and TRBJ2-1, reads GAGVSQSPRYKVAKRGQDVALRCDPISGHVSLFWYQQALGQGPEFLTYFQNEAQLDKSGLPSDRFFAERPEGSVSTLKIQRTQQEDSAVYLCASSTREGGYGEQFFGPGTRLTVL.

The chain employs TRBV3-1 (or the pseudogene TRBV3-2) and TRBJ2-1, with 10 bases matching TRBD1. Trimming removed 4 bases from V and 5 bases from J; junction bases left unmatched: 17. Germline-derived CDR1 and CDR2 are LGHDT and YNNKEL (reference sequence). The CDR3 has 19 amino acids. The CDR3 spells CASSPGFRTGGIMNNEQFF. The DNA for the CDR3 is TGTGCCAGCAGCCCGGGATTTCGGACAGGGGGGATTATGAACAATGAGCAGTTCTTC.

The chain employs TRBV7-8 and TRBJ2-7; 9 bases map to TRBD2. The CDR3 runs to 16 residues. V lost 2 bases and J lost 6; bases outside the gene matches: 11. The V gene's germline CDR1 is SGHVS and CDR2 FQNEAQ. CDR3 sequence reads: CASSLRESSGRFEQYF. CDR3 nucleotide sequence: TGTGCCAGCAGCTTACGAGAGTCCAGCGGGAGGTTCGAGCAGTACTTC.

This chain links TRBV5-1 with TRBJ1-1; D is unresolved. CDR3 size: 13 residues. Trimming cost V 3 bases and J 7 bases, with 13 bases left between them. The germline V gene encodes CDR1 SGHRS and CDR2 YFSETQ. CDR3 DNA: TGCGCCAGCAGCTGGGCCGCACTAGATGAAGCTTTCTTT. Amino acid sequence: CASSWAALDEAFF.